This record covers a single TCR beta chain. The sample belongs to a study of blood T cell repertoires in COVID-19. Germline V CDR1 and CDR2: WSHSY, SAAADI. V was clipped by 6 bases and J by 7 bases; unmatched bases: 12. The length of the CDR3 is 18 residues. Original processing notes: Reference gene primer amplification in the assay estimated nucleated cell counts. This table comes from immunoSEQ multiplex PCR, and its TCRdb copy is limited to in-frame clones, with some not included. Clone size and the V and J calls come from that table; the DNA yielded D and trimming. The sample has about 84,000 clones; about 86% are singletons.

V is TRBV10-2 and J is TRBJ2-1, with 16 positions matching TRBD2. Sequencing was performed on peripheral blood. The receptor was isolated from a man older than 75 with active or convalescent COVID-19. DNA for the CDR3: TGCGCCAGCAGAAAGGGACTAGCGGGAGGGCCGAGTGGAAATGAGCAGTTCTTC. This encodes CASRKGLAGGPSGNEQFF.